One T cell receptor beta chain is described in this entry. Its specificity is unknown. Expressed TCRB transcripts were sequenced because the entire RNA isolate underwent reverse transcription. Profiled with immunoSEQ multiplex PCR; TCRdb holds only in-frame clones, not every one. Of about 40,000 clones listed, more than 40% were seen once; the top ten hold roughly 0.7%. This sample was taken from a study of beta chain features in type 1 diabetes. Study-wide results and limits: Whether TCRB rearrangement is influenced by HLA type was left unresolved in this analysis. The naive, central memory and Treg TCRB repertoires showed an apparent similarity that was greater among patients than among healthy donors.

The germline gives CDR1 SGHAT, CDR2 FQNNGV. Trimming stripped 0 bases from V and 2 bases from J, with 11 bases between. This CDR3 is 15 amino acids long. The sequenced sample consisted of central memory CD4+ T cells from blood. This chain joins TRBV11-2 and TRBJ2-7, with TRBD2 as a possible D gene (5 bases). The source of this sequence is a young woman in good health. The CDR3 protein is CASSLEQRLTYEQYF. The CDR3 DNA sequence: TGTGCCAGCAGCTTAGAACAGCGGCTCACCTACGAGCAGTACTTC.